This TCR beta chain emerged from a study of shared clonotypes between healthy human individuals. The assay was immunoSEQ multiplex PCR, and TCRdb's table has in-frame clones only and misses some. Of around 1.9 million clones listed, about 93% were seen once; the top ten hold 1.5% to 2%. CD8 cells classed as naive were CD45RO-negative and positively selected for CCR7, excluding terminally differentiated effector memory CD45RA+ cells. The ends were cut back, 4 bases at V and 1 base at J, with 8 bases in the middle. The germline gives CDR1 MGHRA, CDR2 YSYEKL. CDR3 length equals 14 residues. The source is a man younger than 35 in good health. Some clones in this sample may be carry-over from other donors' samples. Input material: naive CD8+ T cells from PBMCs. The chain joins TRBV4-1 to TRBJ2-1; D gene uncertain. The CDR3 DNA reads TGCGCCAGCAGCCCCCCCGGGTCCTACAATGAGCAGTTCTTC. Protein: CASSPPGSYNEQFF.